The rows below give T cell receptor beta chains drawn from one sample of a study of cytomegalovirus exposure and HLA in healthy donors. Measured with immunoSEQ multiplex PCR; TCRdb has only the in-frame clones, and not every one. This sample has about 400,000 clones; roughly 90% occur once, and the top ten carry 0.83%. Input material: PBMCs. The receptors were sampled from a woman between 18 and 30 years old in good health and CMV-seronegative. CDR3s include the opening cysteine and the closing phenylalanine or tryptophan. Each record gives: CDR3 protein, CDR3 DNA, D gene, V gene, clone size, J gene. D genes are given only for firm matches. Size is stated for part of the rows, as once, few or many counts, or as a class when the clone is expanded.

CDR3: CASQGFEQYF
DNA: TGTGCCAGCCAGGGATTCGAGCAGTACTTC
D: -
V: TRBV2
size: -
J: TRBJ2-7

CDR3: CASRYSGQGAKGYTF
DNA: TGTGCCAGCAGGTACTCTGGTCAGGGGGCGAAAGGCTACACCTTC
D: TRBD1
V: TRBV6-5
size: -
J: TRBJ1-2

CDR3: CASSTTGGKSSYEQYF
DNA: TGCGCCAGCAGCACAACAGGGGGTAAGAGCTCCTACGAGCAGTACTTC
D: TRBD1
V: TRBV5-1
size: -
J: TRBJ2-7

CDR3: CASSWVQGADTGELFF
DNA: TGCGCCAGCAGCTGGGTACAGGGGGCCGACACCGGGGAGCTGTTTTTT
D: TRBD1
V: TRBV5-1
size: -
J: TRBJ2-2

CDR3: CSFLQGTAFF
DNA: TGCAGCTTCTTGCAGGGGACGGCTTTCTTT
D: -
V: TRBV29-1
size: few
J: TRBJ1-1

CDR3: CASSLRGDYQFF
DNA: TGTGCCAGCAGCTTAAGGGGGGACTACCAGTTCTTC
D: TRBD2
V: TRBV7-3
size: -
J: TRBJ2-1

CDR3: CASSYGQIYGYTF
DNA: TGTGCCAGCAGTTACGGACAGATCTATGGCTACACCTTC
D: -
V: TRBV6-5
size: -
J: TRBJ1-2

CDR3: CASSSGTSGRSREQFF
DNA: TGCGCCAGCAGCTCCGGGACTAGCGGGAGGTCACGGGAGCAGTTCTTC
D: TRBD2
V: TRBV5-1
size: -
J: TRBJ2-1

CDR3: CASRPGGSGANVLTF
DNA: TGTGCCAGCAGACCGGGTGGGTCCGGGGCCAACGTCCTGACTTTC
D: -
V: TRBV27
size: -
J: TRBJ2-6

CDR3: CASSPGTGLYEQYF
DNA: TGTGCCAGCAGTCCTGGGACAGGGCTATACGAGCAGTACTTC
D: TRBD1
V: TRBV28
size: few
J: TRBJ2-7

CDR3: CAWSEPGDLRRVFF
DNA: TGTGCCTGGAGCGAACCTGGGGACCTCCGGAGGGTGTTCTTC
D: -
V: TRBV30
size: -
J: TRBJ2-1

CDR3: CASSGLAEQFF
DNA: TGTGCCAGCAGTGGACTAGCCGAGCAGTTCTTC
D: TRBD2
V: TRBV27
size: -
J: TRBJ2-1

CDR3: CASSFRGGATNEKLFF
DNA: TGCGCCAGCAGCTTCCGAGGAGGTGCAACTAATGAAAAACTGTTTTTT
D: -
V: TRBV4-1
size: -
J: TRBJ1-4

CDR3: CSVGLREPTYEQYF
DNA: TGCAGCGTTGGGCTGAGGGAGCCGACCTACGAGCAGTACTTC
D: -
V: TRBV29-1
size: -
J: TRBJ2-7

CDR3: CASSLSNGRTDTQYF
DNA: TGTGCCAGCAGTTTATCGAACGGGAGAACAGATACGCAGTATTTT
D: -
V: TRBV28
size: -
J: TRBJ2-3

CDR3: CASRSGQGGTGELFF
DNA: TGTGCCAGCAGATCGGGACAGGGAGGGACCGGGGAGCTGTTTTTT
D: TRBD1
V: TRBV2
size: -
J: TRBJ2-2

CDR3: CASSLREQFF
DNA: TGTGCCAGCAGCTTACGTGAGCAGTTCTTC
D: -
V: TRBV7-9
size: -
J: TRBJ2-1

CDR3: CASSLNQGTGELFF
DNA: TGTGCCAGCAGCTTAAACCAGGGCACCGGGGAGCTGTTTTTT
D: -
V: TRBV7-8
size: once
J: TRBJ2-2

CDR3: CASSLAGDGYTF
DNA: TGTGCCAGCAGTTTAGCGGGGGATGGCTACACCTTC
D: -
V: TRBV28
size: -
J: TRBJ1-2

CDR3: CASSSLGGTDTQYF
DNA: TGTGCCAGCAGTTCCCTTGGCGGAACAGATACGCAGTATTTT
D: -
V: TRBV7-2
size: -
J: TRBJ2-3

CDR3: CASSLGDSGYEQYF
DNA: TGTGCCAGCAGCTTGGGAGACAGTGGATACGAGCAGTACTTC
D: -
V: TRBV5-4
size: -
J: TRBJ2-7

CDR3: CASSLDSGANVLTF
DNA: TGTGCCAGCAGCCTAGACTCTGGGGCCAACGTCCTGACTTTC
D: -
V: TRBV16
size: -
J: TRBJ2-6

CDR3: CASSLRGNTNEKLFF
DNA: TGTGCCAGTAGTCTCCGCGGGAATACTAATGAAAAACTGTTTTTT
D: -
V: TRBV19
size: -
J: TRBJ1-4

CDR3: CASSIGVGGNQPQHF
DNA: TGTGCCAGTAGTATAGGGGTGGGAGGCAATCAGCCCCAGCATTTT
D: -
V: TRBV19
size: once
J: TRBJ1-5

CDR3: CASSQGDGGAKETQYF
DNA: TGCGCCAGCAGCCAAGGGGACGGGGGGGCAAAAGAGACCCAGTACTTC
D: TRBD2
V: TRBV4-1
size: -
J: TRBJ2-5

CDR3: CATRPEKLNEKLFF
DNA: TGTGCCACCCGTCCCGAGAAGTTAAATGAAAAACTGTTTTTT
D: -
V: TRBV19
size: -
J: TRBJ1-4

CDR3: CAWRDRGTDTQYF
DNA: TGTGCCTGGCGGGACAGGGGCACAGATACGCAGTATTTT
D: TRBD1
V: TRBV30
size: -
J: TRBJ2-3

CDR3: CASSLRRGAPLSYNEQFF
DNA: TGTGCCAGCAGCTTAAGGCGGGGAGCCCCTCTCTCCTACAATGAGCAGTTCTTC
D: -
V: TRBV7-8
size: -
J: TRBJ2-1

CDR3: CASSRGETQYF
DNA: TGTGCCAGCAGTAGGGGAGAGACCCAGTACTTC
D: -
V: TRBV6-6
size: -
J: TRBJ2-5

CDR3: CATLGGSSYNEQFF
DNA: TGTGCCACCCTCGGCGGAAGCTCCTACAATGAGCAGTTCTTC
D: -
V: TRBV7-9
size: -
J: TRBJ2-1

CDR3: CASSLTGYNEQFF
DNA: TGTGCCAGCAGTTTAACGGGCTACAATGAGCAGTTCTTC
D: -
V: TRBV27
size: -
J: TRBJ2-1

CDR3: CASSSESGPFTGEQYF
DNA: TGCGCCAGCAGCTCGGAGTCCGGTCCTTTCACCGGCGAGCAGTACTTC
D: -
V: TRBV5-1
size: -
J: TRBJ2-7

CDR3: CASWRGTSTDTQYF
DNA: TGTGCCTCCTGGCGGGGGACTAGCACAGATACGCAGTATTTT
D: TRBD2
V: TRBV10-3
size: -
J: TRBJ2-3

CDR3: CASSLERVRTDTQYF
DNA: TGCGCCAGCAGCTTGGAACGGGTACGGACAGATACGCAGTATTTT
D: -
V: TRBV5-1
size: -
J: TRBJ2-3

CDR3: CASSLGRGYEQYF
DNA: TGTGCCAGCAGCTTAGGACGGGGCTACGAGCAGTACTTC
D: -
V: TRBV7-9
size: -
J: TRBJ2-7

CDR3: CASSLLVRGTSGSHSYNEQFF
DNA: TGTGCCAGCAGTTTATTGGTTAGGGGGACTAGCGGATCTCACTCCTACAATGAGCAGTTCTTC
D: TRBD2
V: TRBV27
size: -
J: TRBJ2-1

CDR3: CASSKWSVRRTGLTEAFF
DNA: TGTGCCAGCAGCAAATGGTCCGTTAGGAGGACAGGGTTAACTGAAGCTTTCTTT
D: -
V: TRBV21-1
size: -
J: TRBJ1-1

CDR3: CAWSVRGELFF
DNA: TGTGCCTGGAGTGTTCGCGGGGAGCTGTTTTTT
D: -
V: TRBV30
size: -
J: TRBJ2-2

CDR3: CATSSDREIEPQHF
DNA: TGTGCCACCTCGTCGGACAGGGAAATTGAGCCCCAGCATTTT
D: TRBD1
V: TRBV27
size: -
J: TRBJ1-5

CDR3: CASSTGASGNTIYF
DNA: TGTGCCAGCAGTACAGGGGCTTCTGGAAACACCATATATTTT
D: TRBD1
V: TRBV27
size: -
J: TRBJ1-3

CDR3: CASSVASDYYGYTF
DNA: TGTGCCAGCAGCGTAGCGTCAGACTACTATGGCTACACCTTC
D: -
V: TRBV9
size: -
J: TRBJ1-2

CDR3: CASLVRQGNTEAFF
DNA: TGTGCCAGCCTGGTCAGACAGGGGAACACTGAAGCTTTCTTT
D: TRBD1
V: TRBV28
size: -
J: TRBJ1-1

CDR3: CASSQLKPASTEQFF
DNA: TGTGCCAGCAGCCAACTAAAGCCAGCTAGCACTGAGCAGTTCTTC
D: -
V: TRBV4-2
size: -
J: TRBJ2-1

CDR3: CASSPDREDEQFF
DNA: TGTGCCAGCAGCCCGGACAGGGAGGATGAGCAGTTCTTC
D: TRBD1
V: TRBV7-9
size: -
J: TRBJ2-1

CDR3: CASSLPRGGMNTEAFF
DNA: TGTGCCAGCAGTTTACCTCGGGGAGGGATGAACACTGAAGCTTTCTTT
D: -
V: TRBV28
size: -
J: TRBJ1-1

CDR3: CASSPTGNNEKLFF
DNA: TGTGCCAGCTCCCCGACAGGGAATAATGAAAAACTGTTTTTT
D: TRBD1
V: TRBV6-1
size: -
J: TRBJ1-4

CDR3: CASSLGTGTPPYEQYF
DNA: TGTGCCAGCAGTTTAGGTACAGGGACCCCTCCCTACGAGCAGTACTTC
D: -
V: TRBV27
size: -
J: TRBJ2-7

CDR3: CASSWDTNEQFF
DNA: TGCGCCAGCAGCTGGGACACAAATGAGCAGTTCTTC
D: -
V: TRBV5-1
size: -
J: TRBJ2-1

CDR3: CATTGGGQGSPGGYTF
DNA: TGTGCCACCACTGGAGGGGGACAGGGGTCGCCTGGGGGCTACACCTTC
D: TRBD1
V: TRBV19
size: -
J: TRBJ1-2

CDR3: CASSLDPAAGYNEQFF
DNA: TGTGCCAGCAGCTTAGACCCAGCAGCCGGGTACAATGAGCAGTTCTTC
D: -
V: TRBV11-3
size: -
J: TRBJ2-1

CDR3: CASSTGPYSNSPLHF
DNA: TGTGCCAGCAGCACAGGTCCGTACTCTAATTCACCCCTCCACTTT
D: -
V: TRBV2
size: few
J: TRBJ1-6

CDR3: CASRPGGDGETQYF
DNA: TGTGCAAGTCGCCCAGGCGGGGATGGAGAGACCCAGTACTTC
D: -
V: TRBV12-2
size: -
J: TRBJ2-5

CDR3: CASSHSAGTPSTDTQYF
DNA: TGTGCCAGCAGCCACTCCGCTGGGACACCTAGCACAGATACGCAGTATTTT
D: -
V: TRBV5-6
size: -
J: TRBJ2-3

CDR3: CASSQTTGSGNTIYF
DNA: TGCGCCAGCAGCCAAACTACAGGGTCTGGAAACACCATATATTTT
D: -
V: TRBV4-1
size: once
J: TRBJ1-3

CDR3: CASSAGDSAVYGYTF
DNA: TGCGCCAGCAGCGCAGGGGATTCGGCGGTATATGGCTACACCTTC
D: -
V: TRBV5-1
size: -
J: TRBJ1-2